This TCR beta chain was captured by sequencing in a study of T cell repertoires in cytomegalovirus infection. V was clipped by 4 bases and J by 4 bases, with 17 bases between them. Germline loops: CDR1 MDHEN, CDR2 SYDVKM. The length of the CDR3 is 16 residues. Points on this clonotype: The antigen is undetermined.

One entry per CDR3 protein, called by TCRdb with MiXCR from the reads. The sample shows about 920,000 distinct CDR3 sequences, roughly 30% of them seen only once. This sequence originates from a human donor in good health (CMV status not recorded). Some clones in this sample may be carry-over from other donors' samples. The chain links TRBV28 to TRBJ2-1; D may match TRBD1 or TRBD2 (7 bases each). Source: cultured CD8+ T cells from PBMCs, taken from culture after CMV antigen stimulation. CDR3 nucleotides: TGTGCCAGCAGTTCAGGGGGGGGGACACAATACAATGAGCAGTTCTTC. Amino acid sequence: CASSSGGGTQYNEQFF.